This entry lists 13 T cell receptor beta chains sequenced from one sample in a study of CD8 T cells in Susac syndrome. RNA amounts of about 0.45 to 1 ug underwent reverse transcription with random hexamers. Via MiXCR, TCRdb re-called the immunoSEQ multiplex PCR reads, giving one row per CDR3 protein. This sample yields 200,000 to 250,000 distinct CDR3 sequences, of which roughly 90% are seen a single time; approximately 0.13% belongs to the top ten. Sequencing input: CD8+ T cells from PBMCs. These receptors all stem from a human donor with multiple sclerosis.

The chain employs TRBV12-3 or TRBV12-4 and TRBJ1-6, with D perhaps matching TRBD1 (5 bases). With 1 base removed from V and 0 bases from J, the gap between germline ends came to 10 bases. CDR3 length: 17 amino acids. The CDR3 protein is CASSLGRGTSYNSPLHF. The DNA for the CDR3 is TGTGCCAGCAGTTTAGGGCGGGGGACCTCCTATAATTCACCCCTCCACTTT.

V is TRBV27 and J is TRBJ2-5; D remains ambiguous. The CDR3 loop spans 13 amino acids. V was clipped by 3 bases and J by 3 bases, with 8 bases between them. CDR1 MNHEY and CDR2 SMNVEV come from the germline V gene (reference sequence). CDR3: CASSFGQKETQYF. The CDR3 DNA follows: TGTGCCAGCAGTTTCGGTCAGAAAGAGACCCAGTACTTC.

Comment on this clonotype: Mismatch with germline at one junction end may stem from a read error. DNA for the CDR3: TGTGCTAGCAGCTTGGTTGAGTACCGGGGGTTACAGTTCTTC. As protein: CASSLVEYRGLQFF. The rearrangement joins TRBV7-7 to TRBJ2-1; TRBD2 is a possible D gene (6 bases). Germline V gene data show CDR1 as SSHAT and CDR2 as FNYEAQ (reference sequence). The CDR3 is 14 residues long. Filled out from reference TRBV7-7 and TRBJ2-1, the complete variable domain reads GAGVSQSPRYKVTKRGQDVTLRCDPISSHATLYWYQQALGQGPEFLTYFNYEAQPDKSGLPSDRFSAERPEGSISTLTIQRTEQRDSAMYRCASSLVEYRGLQFFGPGTRLTVL.

V is TRBV10-3 and J is TRBJ2-7; D call uncertain. Trimming removed 3 bases at V and 3 bases at J, with 12 bases between. CDR1 ENHRY and CDR2 SYGVKD come from the germline V gene. This CDR3 is 14 amino acids long. CDR3 protein: CAISDAGRHYEQYF. DNA of the CDR3: TGTGCCATCAGTGACGCCGGACGCCACTACGAGCAGTACTTC.

The chain combines TRBV4-3 with TRBJ2-3, with D unclear. Germline CDR1 reads LGHNA; CDR2 reads YSLEER. The CDR3 has 18 amino acids. With 1 base removed from V and 0 bases from J, the gap between germline ends came to 17 bases. The CDR3 nucleotides are TGCGCCAGCAGCCAAGCGGACCAGCGCGGCTCTAGCACAGATACGCAGTATTTT. As protein: CASSQADQRGSSTDTQYF.

The rearrangement uses TRBV13 and TRBJ1-1; no definite D call. Germline loops: CDR1 PRHDT, CDR2 FYEKMQ (reference sequence). V shed 4 bases and J shed 0 bases, with 18 bases lying between them. This CDR3 spans 17 amino acids. In nucleotides, the CDR3 is TGTGCCAGCAGCTCCCGTACTCTAGTAGGGATGAACACTGAAGCTTTCTTT. This codes for CASSSRTLVGMNTEAFF.

This chain connects TRBV5-4 to TRBJ2-7; 12 bases agree with TRBD2. CDR3 length equals 16 residues. V lost 1 base, J lost 2 bases, and 4 bases stayed unmatched. The germline gives CDR1 SGHNT, CDR2 YYREEE (reference sequence). The CDR3, as DNA: TGTGCCAGCAGCTTGTTCGGACTAGCGGGAACCTACGAGCAGTACTTC. Translation: CASSLFGLAGTYEQYF.

This clonotype was seen a single time. The V and J genes are TRBV4-2 and TRBJ1-4; 7 bases line up with TRBD1. Germline CDR1 reads LGHNA; CDR2 reads YNFKEQ. The CDR3 sequence is 16 residues long. V lost 1 base and J lost 6; bases outside the gene matches: 8. The CDR3 DNA reads TGTGCCAGCAGCCAAGTCGGGATAGGGGGCGATGAAAAACTGTTTTTT. This sequence encodes CASSQVGIGGDEKLFF.

There are a few counts of this clonotype. This chain links TRBV7-9 with TRBJ2-1, with TRBD2 identical over 8 bases. Germline V gene lookup returns CDR1 SEHNR and CDR2 FQNEAQ (reference sequence). After removal of 1 base from V and 7 bases from J, the junction contained 3 bases not matched to a gene. The CDR3 runs 14 residues. For the CDR3, the DNA is TGTGCCAGCAGCTTAGGCCTAGCGGGTAATGAGCAGTTCTTC. It encodes CASSLGLAGNEQFF.

The V and J genes are TRBV6-1 and TRBJ1-5, with D unresolved. Germline-derived CDR1 and CDR2 are MNHNS and SASEGT. CDR3 length: 14 residues. V lost 2 bases and J lost 1, with 6 bases in between. This chain's CDR3 is CASSEWWSNQPQHF. The CDR3 DNA is TGTGCCAGCAGTGAATGGTGGAGCAATCAGCCCCAGCATTTT.

The chain is built from TRBV7-9 and TRBJ2-7; D may be TRBD1 (5 bases). The V gene's germline CDR1 is SEHNR and CDR2 FQNEAQ (reference sequence). Trimming shortened V by 3 bases and J by 6 bases, and 15 bases separated the two germline ends. This CDR3 contains 14 residues. CDR3 protein: CASSFTTGEGEQYF. The CDR3 bases are TGTGCCAGCAGCTTTACTACAGGTGAAGGCGAGCAGTACTTC.

The chain recombines TRBV9 with TRBJ2-1; D call uncertain. V lost 0 bases and J lost 4, with 5 bases in between. Germline lookup yields CDR1 SGDLS and CDR2 YYNGEE. This CDR3 is built from 13 residues. The CDR3 coding sequence is TGTGCCAGCAGCGTAGGGCAATACAATGAGCAGTTCTTC. Translated: CASSVGQYNEQFF.

This clonotype was detected only a few times. The chain is built from TRBV5-4 and TRBJ2-3; D is unclear. This CDR3 spans 14 amino acids. Trimming cost V 1 base and J 6 bases, with 12 bases left between them. Looked up from germline, CDR1 is SGHNT and CDR2 is YYREEE (reference sequence). CDR3 nucleotide sequence: TGTGCCAGCAGCTTGACTCCTCGGGCGGATACGCAGTATTTT. Protein: CASSLTPRADTQYF.